This is a list of T cell receptor beta chains from one sample in a study of shared clonotypes between healthy human individuals. Assay used: immunoSEQ multiplex PCR; TCRdb lists only in-frame clones, some missing. The table records 550,000 to 600,000 clones, 98% of them present only once. Input material: naive CD8+ T cells sorted from blood. These receptors were obtained from a man aged 25-40 years in good health. Each CDR3 is given with its conserved first and last residue. Fields, in order: J gene, D gene, V gene, clone size, CDR3 protein, CDR3 DNA. D genes are given only for firm matches. Rows give clone size only sometimes, using once, few, many, or a class for an expanded clone.

TRBJ1-1 | - | TRBV7-8 | - | CASSLAAGGMMTEAFF | TGTGCCAGCAGCTTAGCGGCAGGAGGTATGATGACTGAAGCTTTCTTT
TRBJ2-2 | - | TRBV11-2 | - | CASTWQAIQNTGELFF | TGTGCCAGCACCTGGCAGGCGATACAGAACACCGGGGAGCTGTTTTTT
TRBJ2-3 | - | TRBV30 | - | CAWRRRGPYSTDTQYF | TGTGCCTGGAGGAGGAGGGGTCCCTATAGCACAGATACGCAGTATTTT
TRBJ2-7 | TRBD1 | TRBV7-9 | - | CASSSAGGRGNSYEQYF | TGTGCCAGCAGCTCTGCCGGCGGCAGGGGGAACTCCTACGAGCAGTACTTC
TRBJ2-7 | TRBD1 | TRBV5-1 | - | CASSPQGSYEQYF | TGCGCCAGCAGCCCACAGGGGTCCTACGAGCAGTACTTC
TRBJ2-7 | - | TRBV21-1 | - | CASSRDRGRGYEQYF | TGTGCCAGCAGCAGGGACAGGGGGCGCGGGTACGAGCAGTACTTC
TRBJ1-5 | - | TRBV7-9 | once | CASSAGDIRNQPQHF | TGTGCCAGCAGCGCCGGGGACATCCGCAATCAGCCCCAGCATTTT
TRBJ2-1 | TRBD2 | TRBV10-3 | - | CAISEAFSPGLGNKGNEQFF | TGTGCCATCAGTGAGGCCTTTTCTCCGGGACTAGGTAACAAGGGCAATGAGCAGTTCTTC
TRBJ2-1 | - | TRBV2 | - | CASVNQGQFF | TGTGCCAGTGTAAACCAGGGGCAGTTCTTC
TRBJ1-2 | TRBD1 | TRBV28 | - | CASSHSRDRGFDYGYTF | TGTGCCAGCAGTCACTCTCGGGACAGGGGGTTTGACTATGGCTACACCTTC
TRBJ2-7 | TRBD2 | TRBV30 | - | CAWSVLAGDEQYF | TGTGCCTGGAGTGTACTAGCGGGAGACGAGCAGTACTTC
TRBJ2-3 | - | TRBV27 | - | CASSLLIGEDTQYF | TGTGCCAGCAGTTTATTAATTGGGGAAGATACGCAGTATTTT
TRBJ1-1 | TRBD1 | TRBV14 | - | CASSPRQGSGGTEAFF | TGTGCCAGCAGCCCGCGACAGGGTTCGGGCGGCACTGAAGCTTTCTTT
TRBJ2-7 | - | TRBV10-2 | - | CASSGELGNYEQYF | TGCGCCAGCAGTGGCGAGTTAGGGAACTACGAGCAGTACTTC
TRBJ2-7 | - | TRBV7-2 | - | CASSPDRREQYF | TGTGCCAGCAGCCCCGACAGGCGCGAGCAGTACTTC
TRBJ2-2 | TRBD2 | TRBV9 | - | CASSNREGLTGELFF | TGTGCCAGCAGCAACCGGGAGGGGCTCACCGGGGAGCTGTTTTTT
TRBJ2-1 | - | TRBV6-5 | - | CASSLTNNNEQFF | TGTGCCAGCAGTTTGACAAATAATAATGAGCAGTTCTTC
TRBJ2-7 | - | TRBV7-9 | - | CASSSSTDEQYF | TGTGCCAGCAGCTCATCGACCGACGAGCAGTACTTC
TRBJ2-7 | - | TRBV7-9 | - | CASSLEQEPNYEQYF | TGTGCCAGCAGCTTAGAACAGGAGCCGAACTACGAGCAGTACTTC
TRBJ2-3 | - | TRBV5-6 | - | CASSLNVLRGGADTQYF | TGTGCCAGCAGCTTAAACGTCTTGAGGGGTGGCGCAGATACGCAGTATTTT
TRBJ2-1 | - | TRBV29-1 | - | CSVDWGAGEQFF | TGCAGCGTTGATTGGGGGGCGGGTGAGCAGTTCTTC
TRBJ2-7 | - | TRBV29-1 | - | CSVEEFSDAYEQYF | TGCAGCGTTGAAGAGTTCTCAGATGCCTACGAGCAGTACTTC
TRBJ2-2 | - | TRBV13 | once | CASSLEGGATGTGELFF | TGTGCCAGCAGCTTAGAAGGCGGGGCGACCGGCACCGGGGAGCTGTTTTTT
TRBJ2-7 | - | TRBV11-2 | - | CASSSGRLPSVPYEQYF | TGTGCCAGCAGCTCGGGTAGACTACCATCTGTCCCCTACGAGCAGTACTTC
TRBJ1-2 | - | TRBV5-1 | - | CASSLHSRDRNYGYTF | TGCGCCAGCAGTCTCCATTCCCGGGACCGGAACTATGGCTACACCTTC
TRBJ2-1 | - | TRBV10-2 | - | CASSELSLTGDEQFF | TGCGCCAGCAGTGAGTTGTCCCTTACTGGGGATGAGCAGTTCTTC
TRBJ2-7 | - | TRBV5-6 | - | CASSLMGNLYEQYF | TGTGCCAGCAGCTTGATGGGGAACCTCTACGAGCAGTACTTC
TRBJ2-5 | - | TRBV7-9 | once | CASAGETQYF | TGTGCGAGCGCGGGGGAGACCCAGTACTTC
TRBJ2-1 | - | TRBV11-2 | - | CASSLVSSYNEQFF | TGTGCCAGCAGCTTAGTGTCGTCCTACAATGAGCAGTTCTTC
TRBJ1-2 | - | TRBV7-9 | - | CASSFGLNYGYTF | TGTGCCAGCAGCTTTGGCCTAAACTATGGCTACACCTTC
TRBJ1-3 | - | TRBV6-5 | - | CASSSQGRPGNTIYF | TGTGCCAGCAGTTCACAGGGACGTCCTGGAAACACCATATATTTT
TRBJ2-1 | - | TRBV27 | - | CASSLLSGTPYNEQFF | TGTGCCAGCAGTCTCCTCTCCGGGACACCGTACAATGAGCAGTTCTTC
TRBJ2-1 | - | TRBV13 | - | CASSSQTAYNEQFF | TGTGCCAGCAGCTCGCAGACAGCCTACAATGAGCAGTTCTTC
TRBJ2-5 | TRBD2 | TRBV29-1 | - | CSVVREGETQYF | TGCAGCGTTGTGAGGGAGGGAGAGACCCAGTACTTC
TRBJ2-7 | - | TRBV29-1 | - | CSVGGSSSYEQYF | TGCAGCGTTGGCGGTAGTAGCTCCTACGAGCAGTACTTC
TRBJ1-5 | - | TRBV25-1 | - | CASSDPGYGNQPQHF | TGTGCCAGCAGTGATCCAGGATATGGCAATCAGCCCCAGCATTTT
TRBJ2-7 | TRBD1 | TRBV30 | - | CAWRGTGPEQYF | TGTGCCTGGAGGGGGACAGGGCCCGAGCAGTACTTC
TRBJ2-7 | - | TRBV13 | - | CASSLQGVDEQYF | TGTGCCAGCAGCCTCCAAGGAGTTGACGAGCAGTACTTC
TRBJ1-1 | - | TRBV27 | - | CASSSGDTEAFF | TGTGCCAGCAGTTCGGGGGACACTGAAGCTTTCTTT
TRBJ2-1 | - | TRBV4-1 | - | CASNQEIGYNEQFF | TGCGCCAGCAATCAGGAAATCGGGTACAATGAGCAGTTCTTC
TRBJ2-7 | TRBD1 | TRBV5-6 | - | CASSQGQGMGRIAYEQYF | TGTGCCAGCAGCCAGGGACAGGGGATGGGGCGGATCGCCTACGAGCAGTACTTC
TRBJ2-5 | - | TRBV7-2 | - | CASSLVINQETQYF | TGTGCCAGCAGCTTAGTGATAAACCAAGAGACCCAGTACTTC
TRBJ2-7 | TRBD2 | TRBV7-6 | - | CASSFAGGLYEQYF | TGTGCCAGCAGCTTTGCGGGAGGACTCTACGAGCAGTACTTC
TRBJ1-2 | TRBD1 | TRBV27 | - | CASSFGTGLGGYTF | TGTGCCAGCAGTTTCGGGACAGGACTGGGTGGCTACACCTTC
TRBJ1-2 | - | TRBV28 | - | CASSYNYGYTF | TGTGCCAGCAGTTACAACTATGGCTACACCTTC
TRBJ2-5 | - | TRBV6-1 | - | CASMGLGIQYF | TGTGCCAGCATGGGACTGGGTATCCAGTACTTC
TRBJ2-5 | TRBD2 | TRBV18 | - | CASSPGREGQETQYF | TGTGCCAGCTCACCTGGGCGGGAGGGTCAAGAGACCCAGTACTTC
TRBJ2-7 | - | TRBV6-5 | - | CASSYSVGGGQYF | TGTGCCAGCAGTTACTCAGTAGGGGGGGGTCAGTACTTC
TRBJ1-5 | - | TRBV28 | - | CASSPLAGGENQPQHF | TGTGCCAGCAGCCCCTTAGCCGGAGGGGAGAATCAGCCCCAGCATTTT
TRBJ2-1 | - | TRBV6-5 | - | CASTYSGGEQFF | TGTGCCAGCACCTATAGTGGCGGGGAGCAGTTCTTC
TRBJ2-5 | - | TRBV28 | - | CASSLRGGGSQETQYF | TGTGCCAGCAGTTTGCGTGGGGGAGGATCGCAAGAGACCCAGTACTTC
TRBJ2-3 | - | TRBV27 | - | CASSFGDTDTQYF | TGTGCCAGCAGTTTTGGGGACACAGATACGCAGTATTTT
TRBJ2-3 | TRBD1 | TRBV7-8 | - | CASSSDRVFQLTDTQYF | TGTGCCAGCAGCTCGGACAGGGTGTTTCAACTCACAGATACGCAGTATTTT
TRBJ1-2 | - | TRBV27 | - | CASAPTGNYGYTF | TGTGCCAGCGCCCCAACAGGGAACTATGGCTACACCTTC
TRBJ2-5 | TRBD2 | TRBV7-9 | - | CASSTLAGKETQYF | TGTGCCAGCAGCACACTAGCGGGCAAAGAGACCCAGTACTTC
TRBJ2-1 | TRBD1 | TRBV7-3 | - | CASSSQGNEQFF | TGTGCCAGCAGCTCACAGGGGAATGAGCAGTTCTTC
TRBJ2-7 | TRBD2 | TRBV4-1 | - | CASSQTGTSGRAGTGEQYF | TGCGCCAGCAGCCAAACCGGGACTAGCGGGAGGGCCGGGACCGGCGAGCAGTACTTC
TRBJ2-1 | - | TRBV11-2 | - | CASSLVSGYNEQFF | TGTGCCAGCAGCTTAGTTAGCGGTTACAATGAGCAGTTCTTC